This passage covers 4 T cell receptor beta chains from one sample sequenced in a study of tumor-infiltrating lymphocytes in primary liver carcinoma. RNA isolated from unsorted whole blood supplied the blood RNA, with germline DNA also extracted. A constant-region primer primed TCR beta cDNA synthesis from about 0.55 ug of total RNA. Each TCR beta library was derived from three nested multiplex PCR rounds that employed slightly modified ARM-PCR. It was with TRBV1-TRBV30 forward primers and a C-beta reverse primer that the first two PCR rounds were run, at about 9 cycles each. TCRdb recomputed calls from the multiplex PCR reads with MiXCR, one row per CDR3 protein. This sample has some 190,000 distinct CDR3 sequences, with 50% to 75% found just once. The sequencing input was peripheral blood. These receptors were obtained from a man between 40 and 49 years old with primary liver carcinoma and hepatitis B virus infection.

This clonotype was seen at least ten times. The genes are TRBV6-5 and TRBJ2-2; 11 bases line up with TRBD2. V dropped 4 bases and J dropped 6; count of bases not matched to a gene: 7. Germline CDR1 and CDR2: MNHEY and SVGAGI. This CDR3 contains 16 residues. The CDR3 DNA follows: TGTGCCAGCAGTTTAATAGCGGGAGGGATGGCCGGGGAGCTGTTTTTT. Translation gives CASSLIAGGMAGELFF.

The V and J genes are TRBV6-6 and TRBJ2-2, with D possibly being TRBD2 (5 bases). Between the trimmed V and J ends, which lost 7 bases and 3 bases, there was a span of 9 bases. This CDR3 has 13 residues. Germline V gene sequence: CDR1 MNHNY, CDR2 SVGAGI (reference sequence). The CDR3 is CASIPGYTGELFF. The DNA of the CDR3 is TGTGCCAGCATCCCGGGGTACACCGGGGAGCTGTTTTTT.

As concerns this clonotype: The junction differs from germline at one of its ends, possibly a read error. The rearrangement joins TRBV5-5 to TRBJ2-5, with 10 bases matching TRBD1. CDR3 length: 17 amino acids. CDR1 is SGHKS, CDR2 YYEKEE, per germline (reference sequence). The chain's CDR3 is CASSLDAWTGGQETEYF. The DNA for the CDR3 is TGTGCCAGCAGCTTGGACGCCTGGACAGGGGGTCAAGAGACCGAGTACTTC. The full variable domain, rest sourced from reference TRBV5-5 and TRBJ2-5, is DAGVTQSPTHLIKTRGQQVTLRCSPISGHKSVSWYQQVLGQGPQFIFQYYEKEERGRGNFPDRFSARQFPNYSSELNVNALLLGDSALYLCASSLDAWTGGQETEYFGPGTRLLVL.

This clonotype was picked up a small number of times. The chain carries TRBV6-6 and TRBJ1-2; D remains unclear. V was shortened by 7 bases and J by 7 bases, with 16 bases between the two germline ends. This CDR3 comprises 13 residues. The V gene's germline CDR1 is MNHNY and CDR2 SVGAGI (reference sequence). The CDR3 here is CASTINWERGYTF. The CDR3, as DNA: TGTGCCAGCACCATAAACTGGGAACGTGGCTACACCTTC.